This TCR beta chain was retrieved from a study of beta chain features in type 1 diabetes. About the study: The patients were much like the healthy donors in age, gender and cell yields. Study observations and caveats: HLA influence on TCRB rearrangement stayed unresolved here. People with Type 1 diabetes carried modestly yet significantly shorter TCRB CDR3s in all four CD4+ subsets. A possible short-template PCR bias applies equally to patients and controls.

Expressed TCRB transcripts got sequenced, as all isolated RNA was reverse transcribed. Assay: immunoSEQ multiplex PCR; the TCRdb copy retains only in-frame clones and omits some. The sample includes around 500,000 clones, about an eighth seen only once; the top ten take approximately 0.045%. This clone has only a few counts. What it recognizes is unknown. Germline V gene lookup returns CDR1 GTSNPN and CDR2 SVGIG (reference sequence). Between the trimmed V and J ends, which lost 2 bases and 0 bases, there was a span of 8 bases. This CDR3 is built from 14 residues. The clonotype originates from a woman aged 18 to 35 in good health. Source material: naive CD4+ T cells from blood. The V call is TRBV30, the J call TRBJ1-3, with D possibly matching TRBD1 (6 bases). DNA for the CDR3: TGTGCCTGGAGTCTCAGGGGCTCTGGAAACACCATATATTTT. This encodes CAWSLRGSGNTIYF.